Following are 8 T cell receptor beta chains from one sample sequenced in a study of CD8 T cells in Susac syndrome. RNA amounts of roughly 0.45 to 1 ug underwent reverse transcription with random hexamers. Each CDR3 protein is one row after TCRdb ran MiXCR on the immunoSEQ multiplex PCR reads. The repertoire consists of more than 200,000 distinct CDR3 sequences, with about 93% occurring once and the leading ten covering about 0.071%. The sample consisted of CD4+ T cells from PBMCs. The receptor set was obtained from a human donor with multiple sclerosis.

This CDR3 is CALNPSGGTDTQYF. The DNA of the CDR3 is TGTGCCTTGAACCCTAGCGGGGGCACAGATACGCAGTATTTT. The J gene is TRBJ2-3, the V gene TRBV30; TRBD2 agrees at 9 bases. Trimming cost V 7 bases and J 1 base; bases outside gene matches: 6. Germline CDR1 and CDR2: GTSNPN and SVGIG (reference sequence). The CDR3 is 14 amino acids.

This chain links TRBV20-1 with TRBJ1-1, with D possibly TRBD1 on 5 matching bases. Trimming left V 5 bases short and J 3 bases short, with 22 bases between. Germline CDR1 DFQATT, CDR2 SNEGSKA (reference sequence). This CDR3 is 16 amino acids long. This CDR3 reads CSAFTVGTFKDTEAFF. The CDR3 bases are TGCAGTGCTTTCACTGTGGGGACCTTTAAGGACACTGAAGCTTTCTTT.

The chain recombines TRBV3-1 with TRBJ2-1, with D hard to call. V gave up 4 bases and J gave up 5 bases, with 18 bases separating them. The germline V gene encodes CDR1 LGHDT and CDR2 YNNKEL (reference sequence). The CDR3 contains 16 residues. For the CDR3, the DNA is TGTGCCAGCAGCCTCCTATTCCGGCACAGAGACAATGAGCAGTTCTTC. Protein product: CASSLLFRHRDNEQFF.

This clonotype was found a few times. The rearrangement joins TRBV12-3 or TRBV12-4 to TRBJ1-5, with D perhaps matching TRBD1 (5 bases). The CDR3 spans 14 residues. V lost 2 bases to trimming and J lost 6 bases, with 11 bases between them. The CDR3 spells CASSLRQGTQPQHF. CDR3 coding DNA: TGTGCCAGCAGTTTAAGGCAGGGAACTCAGCCCCAGCATTTT.

The CDR3 DNA is TGTGCCAGCAATGGGATAGCGGGGGGCCCTATCAATGAGCAGTTCTTC. Residues: CASNGIAGGPINEQFF. The genes are TRBV28 and TRBJ2-1, with TRBD2 matching 10 bases. The CDR3 has 16 residues. Trimming removed 7 bases from V and 6 bases from J; junction bases left unmatched: 12. The germline CDR1 and CDR2 sequences are MDHEN and SYDVKM.

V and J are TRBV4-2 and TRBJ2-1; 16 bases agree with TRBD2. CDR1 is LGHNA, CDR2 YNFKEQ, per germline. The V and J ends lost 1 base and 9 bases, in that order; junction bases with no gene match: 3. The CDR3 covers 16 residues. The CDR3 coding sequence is TGTGCCAGCAGCCAAGGGGGACTAGCGGGAGGGGGTGAGCAGTTCTTC. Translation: CASSQGGLAGGGEQFF.

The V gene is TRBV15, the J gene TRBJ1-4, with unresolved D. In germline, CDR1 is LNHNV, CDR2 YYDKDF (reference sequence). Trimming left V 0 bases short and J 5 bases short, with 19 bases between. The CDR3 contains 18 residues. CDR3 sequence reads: CATSRDSGARSGNEKLFF. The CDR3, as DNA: TGTGCCACCAGCAGAGATTCCGGCGCGAGGTCGGGAAATGAAAAACTGTTTTTT.

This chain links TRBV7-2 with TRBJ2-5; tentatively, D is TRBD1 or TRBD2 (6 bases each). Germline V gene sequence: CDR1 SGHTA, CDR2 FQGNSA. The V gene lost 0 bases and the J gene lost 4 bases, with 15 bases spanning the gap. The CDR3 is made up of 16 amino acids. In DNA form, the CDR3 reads TGTGCCAGCAGCTTAGCGTTTTCGGGGGCGCGAGAGACCCAGTACTTC. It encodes CASSLAFSGARETQYF.